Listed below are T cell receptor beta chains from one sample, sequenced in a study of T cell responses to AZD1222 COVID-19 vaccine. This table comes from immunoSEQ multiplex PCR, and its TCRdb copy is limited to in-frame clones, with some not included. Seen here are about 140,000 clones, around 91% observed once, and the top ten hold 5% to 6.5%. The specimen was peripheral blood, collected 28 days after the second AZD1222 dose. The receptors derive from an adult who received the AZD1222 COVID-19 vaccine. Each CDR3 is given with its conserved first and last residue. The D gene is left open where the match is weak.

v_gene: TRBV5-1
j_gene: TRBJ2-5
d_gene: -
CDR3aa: CASSLEGEETQYF
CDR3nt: TGCGCCAGCAGCTTGGAGGGGGAAGAGACCCAGTACTTC

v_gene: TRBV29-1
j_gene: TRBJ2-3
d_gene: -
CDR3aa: CSVATSRGDTQYF
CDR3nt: TGCAGCGTTGCGACCTCGAGGGGGGATACGCAGTATTTT

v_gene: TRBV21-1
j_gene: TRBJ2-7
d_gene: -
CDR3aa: CASSKDRAYEQYF
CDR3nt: TGTGCCAGCAGCAAAGACAGGGCCTACGAGCAGTACTTC

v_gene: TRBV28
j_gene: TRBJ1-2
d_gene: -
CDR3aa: CASSIDTQASGGYTF
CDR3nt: TGTGCCAGCAGTATCGATACACAGGCGTCGGGCGGCTACACCTTC

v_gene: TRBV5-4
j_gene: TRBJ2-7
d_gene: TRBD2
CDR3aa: CASSSPPLAGGPYEQYF
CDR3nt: TGTGCCAGCAGCAGTCCCCCCTTAGCGGGAGGCCCCTACGAGCAGTACTTC

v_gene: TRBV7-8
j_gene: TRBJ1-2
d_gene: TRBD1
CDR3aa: CASSFGQGGNYGYTF
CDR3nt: TGTGCCAGCAGCTTCGGACAGGGGGGAAACTATGGCTACACCTTC

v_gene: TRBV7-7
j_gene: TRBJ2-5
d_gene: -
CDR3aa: CASSLQGRQETQYF
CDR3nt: TGTGCCAGCAGCTTACAGGGTAGACAAGAGACCCAGTACTTC

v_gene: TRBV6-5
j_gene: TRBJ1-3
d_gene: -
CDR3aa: CASSYYGSSGNTIYF
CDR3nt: TGTGCCAGCAGTTACTACGGCTCCTCTGGAAACACCATATATTTT

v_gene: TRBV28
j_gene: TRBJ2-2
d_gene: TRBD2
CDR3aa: CASSPGLAANTGELFF
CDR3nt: TGTGCCAGCAGTCCTGGACTAGCGGCGAACACCGGGGAGCTGTTTTTT

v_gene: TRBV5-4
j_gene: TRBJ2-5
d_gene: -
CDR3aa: CASSQGYQETQYF
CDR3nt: TGTGCCAGCAGCCAAGGGTACCAAGAGACCCAGTACTTC

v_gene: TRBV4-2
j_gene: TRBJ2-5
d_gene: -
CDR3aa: CASSQTTGKETQYF
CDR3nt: TGTGCCAGCAGCCAAACAACAGGGAAGGAGACCCAGTACTTC

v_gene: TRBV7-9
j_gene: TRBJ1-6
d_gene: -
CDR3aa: CASSLEGNSPLHF
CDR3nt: TGTGCCAGCAGCTTGGAGGGGAATTCACCCCTCCACTTT

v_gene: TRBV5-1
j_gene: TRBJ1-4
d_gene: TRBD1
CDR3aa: CASSSGQGEEKLFF
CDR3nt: TGCGCCAGCAGCTCGGGACAGGGGGAAGAAAAACTGTTTTTT

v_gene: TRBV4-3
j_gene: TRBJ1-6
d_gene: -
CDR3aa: CASSQDPRNNSPLHF
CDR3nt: TGCGCCAGCAGCCAAGATCCCAGGAATAATTCACCCCTCCACTTT